A selection of T cell receptor beta chains follows, all from one sample in a study of control samples from healthy donors and cancer patients. Profiled with immunoSEQ multiplex PCR; TCRdb holds only in-frame clones, not every one. The sample carries approximately 150,000 clones, around 90% recorded once. The sequencing sample was made of blood. These receptors were taken from a man aged 25-45 years in good health. Both conserved end residues are part of each CDR3. The order of the fields is D gene, clone size, J gene, V gene, CDR3 protein, CDR3 DNA. The D gene is left open where the match is weak. Expanded clones get a size class; other rows say once, few or many, or leave the size out.

d_gene: -; abundance: once; j_gene: TRBJ2-2; v_gene: TRBV5-1; CDR3aa: CASSSEAGVAGELFF; CDR3nt: TGCGCCAGCTCGTCTGAAGCAGGGGTGGCCGGGGAGCTGTTTTTT
d_gene: -; abundance: -; j_gene: TRBJ2-5; v_gene: TRBV6-5; CDR3aa: CASSYSRKETQYF; CDR3nt: TGTGCCAGCAGTTACTCCAGGAAAGAGACCCAGTACTTC
d_gene: TRBD1; abundance: -; j_gene: TRBJ1-6; v_gene: TRBV27; CDR3aa: CASSLTGNGYSPLHF; CDR3nt: TGTGCCAGCAGTTTGACAGGGAATGGATATTCACCCCTCCACTTT
d_gene: -; abundance: -; j_gene: TRBJ1-2; v_gene: TRBV11-2; CDR3aa: CASSLWDNTGYGYTF; CDR3nt: TGTGCCAGCAGCTTGTGGGACAACACCGGGTATGGCTACACCTTC
d_gene: TRBD2; abundance: -; j_gene: TRBJ2-7; v_gene: TRBV19; CDR3aa: CASSIAWGGYEQYF; CDR3nt: TGTGCCAGTAGTATAGCATGGGGGGGTTACGAGCAGTACTTC
d_gene: -; abundance: -; j_gene: TRBJ1-5; v_gene: TRBV19; CDR3aa: CASSTGNNQPQHF; CDR3nt: TGTGCCAGTAGCACGGGTAACAATCAGCCCCAGCATTTT
d_gene: -; abundance: -; j_gene: TRBJ2-7; v_gene: TRBV5-1; CDR3aa: CASSLMTESYEQYF; CDR3nt: TGCGCCAGCAGCTTGATGACGGAATCCTACGAGCAGTACTTC
d_gene: -; abundance: -; j_gene: TRBJ2-3; v_gene: TRBV7-9; CDR3aa: CASSWWGGRTDTQYF; CDR3nt: TGTGCCAGCAGCTGGTGGGGGGGCCGGACAGATACGCAGTATTTT
d_gene: -; abundance: -; j_gene: TRBJ2-1; v_gene: TRBV5-4; CDR3aa: CASSPTTTLEQFF; CDR3nt: TGTGCCAGCAGCCCCACTACAACCCTTGAGCAGTTCTTC
d_gene: -; abundance: -; j_gene: TRBJ1-1; v_gene: TRBV5-4; CDR3aa: CASSSNTLGTEAFF; CDR3nt: TGTGCCAGCAGCAGCAATACCCTGGGGACTGAAGCTTTCTTT
d_gene: -; abundance: -; j_gene: TRBJ1-6; v_gene: TRBV25-1; CDR3aa: CASSELGSFSYNSPLHF; CDR3nt: TGTGCCAGCAGTGAATTGGGCAGCTTCTCCTATAATTCACCCCTCCACTTT
d_gene: -; abundance: -; j_gene: TRBJ1-1; v_gene: TRBV19; CDR3aa: CASSIGGSWTEAFF; CDR3nt: TGTGCCAGTAGTATAGGGGGTTCTTGGACTGAAGCTTTCTTT
d_gene: TRBD2; abundance: -; j_gene: TRBJ2-1; v_gene: TRBV11-2; CDR3aa: CASSLMPGLVYNEQFF; CDR3nt: TGTGCCAGCAGCTTAATGCCGGGACTAGTCTACAATGAGCAGTTCTTC
d_gene: TRBD1; abundance: -; j_gene: TRBJ2-7; v_gene: TRBV5-1; CDR3aa: CASSLARQGNGYEQYF; CDR3nt: TGCGCCAGCAGCTTGGCTCGACAGGGGAACGGGTACGAGCAGTACTTC
d_gene: -; abundance: -; j_gene: TRBJ1-2; v_gene: TRBV5-1; CDR3aa: CASSPGPLSDGYTF; CDR3nt: TGCGCCAGCAGCCCGGGCCCCCTTTCGGATGGCTACACCTTC
d_gene: -; abundance: -; j_gene: TRBJ1-3; v_gene: TRBV6-5; CDR3aa: CASTSGPDSGNTIYF; CDR3nt: TGTGCCAGCACCTCCGGGCCCGACTCTGGAAACACCATATATTTT
d_gene: -; abundance: -; j_gene: TRBJ2-7; v_gene: TRBV25-1; CDR3aa: CASSEWGREGPPHEQYF; CDR3nt: TGTGCCAGCAGTGAATGGGGGCGAGAGGGTCCCCCGCACGAGCAGTACTTC
d_gene: -; abundance: -; j_gene: TRBJ2-7; v_gene: TRBV5-6; CDR3aa: CASSFAVGDEQYF; CDR3nt: TGTGCCAGCAGCTTCGCGGTGGGTGACGAGCAGTACTTC
d_gene: TRBD2; abundance: -; j_gene: TRBJ2-1; v_gene: TRBV13; CDR3aa: CASSLTRGGLEQFF; CDR3nt: TGTGCCAGCAGCTTAACTCGGGGGGGCCTTGAGCAGTTCTTC
d_gene: -; abundance: -; j_gene: TRBJ1-4; v_gene: TRBV5-4; CDR3aa: CASSSGQINEKLFF; CDR3nt: TGTGCCAGCAGCTCCGGACAGATTAATGAAAAACTGTTTTTT
d_gene: -; abundance: -; j_gene: TRBJ2-3; v_gene: TRBV28; CDR3aa: CASSSEGGAVSTDTQYF; CDR3nt: TGTGCCAGCAGTTCCGAAGGGGGGGCCGTTAGCACAGATACGCAGTATTTT
d_gene: -; abundance: once; j_gene: TRBJ1-2; v_gene: TRBV6-6; CDR3aa: CASISQGIYGYTF; CDR3nt: TGTGCCAGCATCTCACAGGGAATCTATGGCTACACCTTC
d_gene: -; abundance: -; j_gene: TRBJ1-6; v_gene: TRBV6-1; CDR3aa: CASSEFYNSPLHF; CDR3nt: TGTGCCAGCAGTGAATTCTATAATTCACCCCTCCACTTT
d_gene: -; abundance: few; j_gene: TRBJ1-6; v_gene: TRBV14; CDR3aa: CASSHGAGFNSPLHF; CDR3nt: TGTGCCAGCAGCCATGGCGCAGGGTTTAATTCACCCCTCCACTTT
d_gene: TRBD1; abundance: -; j_gene: TRBJ1-4; v_gene: TRBV28; CDR3aa: CASSHRTGRPEKLFF; CDR3nt: TGTGCCAGCAGTCACAGGACAGGGCGACCTGAAAAACTGTTTTTT
d_gene: -; abundance: -; j_gene: TRBJ1-2; v_gene: TRBV5-1; CDR3aa: CASSSSGTNNYGYTF; CDR3nt: TGCGCCAGCAGCTCCTCGGGGACTAATAACTATGGCTACACCTTC
d_gene: -; abundance: few; j_gene: TRBJ2-3; v_gene: TRBV9; CDR3aa: CASSSRERPTDTQYF; CDR3nt: TGTGCCAGCAGCTCGAGGGAGAGGCCCACAGATACGCAGTATTTT
d_gene: -; abundance: -; j_gene: TRBJ1-2; v_gene: TRBV7-9; CDR3aa: CASSWDYGYTF; CDR3nt: TGTGCCAGCAGCTGGGACTATGGCTACACCTTC
d_gene: TRBD1; abundance: -; j_gene: TRBJ1-1; v_gene: TRBV7-9; CDR3aa: CASSLGKAGTGFEAFF; CDR3nt: TGTGCCAGCAGCTTAGGTAAGGCAGGGACAGGATTTGAAGCTTTCTTT
d_gene: -; abundance: -; j_gene: TRBJ1-6; v_gene: TRBV11-2; CDR3aa: CASSLGANSPLHF; CDR3nt: TGTGCCAGCAGCTTGGGGGCCAATTCACCCCTCCACTTT
d_gene: TRBD1; abundance: -; j_gene: TRBJ1-5; v_gene: TRBV2; CDR3aa: CASSTPTGTGVYSNQPQHF; CDR3nt: TGTGCCAGCAGTACCCCCACCGGGACAGGGGTTTATAGCAATCAGCCCCAGCATTTT
d_gene: TRBD2; abundance: -; j_gene: TRBJ2-3; v_gene: TRBV7-8; CDR3aa: CASRAGGVGTDTQYF; CDR3nt: TGTGCCAGCCGAGCGGGGGGAGTGGGCACAGATACGCAGTATTTT
d_gene: TRBD1; abundance: -; j_gene: TRBJ1-4; v_gene: TRBV28; CDR3aa: CASSTPQGAVEKLFF; CDR3nt: TGTGCCAGCAGTACCCCCCAGGGGGCGGTTGAAAAACTGTTTTTT
d_gene: -; abundance: -; j_gene: TRBJ1-4; v_gene: TRBV30; CDR3aa: CAWSVSTRNEKLFF; CDR3nt: TGTGCCTGGAGTGTATCCACCAGGAATGAAAAACTGTTTTTT
d_gene: TRBD2; abundance: once; j_gene: TRBJ2-1; v_gene: TRBV6-5; CDR3aa: CASSYPGGGEQFF; CDR3nt: TGTGCCAGCAGTTATCCGGGCGGGGGTGAGCAGTTCTTC
d_gene: -; abundance: -; j_gene: TRBJ1-5; v_gene: TRBV19; CDR3aa: CASSIGFGAYQPQHF; CDR3nt: TGTGCCAGTAGTATAGGTTTCGGGGCGTATCAGCCCCAGCATTTT
d_gene: -; abundance: -; j_gene: TRBJ1-1; v_gene: TRBV5-1; CDR3aa: CASSLDRPNTEAFF; CDR3nt: TGCGCCAGCAGCTTGGACAGGCCGAACACTGAAGCTTTCTTT
d_gene: TRBD1; abundance: -; j_gene: TRBJ1-6; v_gene: TRBV9; CDR3aa: CASSLSGTGSSPLHF; CDR3nt: TGTGCCAGCAGCTTGTCCGGGACAGGGAGTTCACCCCTCCACTTT
d_gene: -; abundance: -; j_gene: TRBJ1-2; v_gene: TRBV18; CDR3aa: CASSPQETYGYTF; CDR3nt: TGTGCCAGCTCACCTCAGGAGACCTATGGCTACACCTTC
d_gene: -; abundance: -; j_gene: TRBJ1-5; v_gene: TRBV7-2; CDR3aa: CASSLSGLNQPQHF; CDR3nt: TGTGCCAGCAGCTTATCAGGACTTAATCAGCCCCAGCATTTT
d_gene: TRBD1; abundance: -; j_gene: TRBJ2-7; v_gene: TRBV7-2; CDR3aa: CASSPGDSSYEQYF; CDR3nt: TGTGCCAGCAGCCCCGGGGACAGTTCCTACGAGCAGTACTTC
d_gene: -; abundance: -; j_gene: TRBJ1-5; v_gene: TRBV7-9; CDR3aa: CASSLDPEGPQHF; CDR3nt: TGTGCCAGCAGCTTAGATCCCGAGGGGCCCCAGCATTTT
d_gene: TRBD1; abundance: -; j_gene: TRBJ1-1; v_gene: TRBV3-1/TRBV3-2; CDR3aa: CASSPSGTGGMNTEAFF; CDR3nt: TGTGCCAGCAGCCCGTCTGGGACAGGGGGCATGAACACTGAAGCTTTCTTT
d_gene: -; abundance: -; j_gene: TRBJ2-3; v_gene: TRBV6-5; CDR3aa: CATKAGSTDTQYF; CDR3nt: TGTGCCACGAAAGCGGGTAGCACAGATACGCAGTATTTT
d_gene: -; abundance: -; j_gene: TRBJ2-2; v_gene: TRBV11-3; CDR3aa: CASSGFGNTGELFF; CDR3nt: TGTGCCAGCAGTGGGTTTGGTAACACCGGGGAGCTGTTTTTT
d_gene: TRBD1; abundance: -; j_gene: TRBJ2-1; v_gene: TRBV5-1; CDR3aa: CASSFPGQERLNEQFF; CDR3nt: TGCGCCAGCAGCTTCCCCGGACAGGAGAGACTTAATGAGCAGTTCTTC
d_gene: TRBD1; abundance: -; j_gene: TRBJ1-1; v_gene: TRBV6-1; CDR3aa: CASSERGQGMNTEAFF; CDR3nt: TGTGCCAGCAGTGAACGGGGACAGGGAATGAACACTGAAGCTTTCTTT